This entry concerns a single TCR beta chain. Its antigen is not identified. Time point: pretreatment peripheral blood. Diagnoses among patients were locally advanced or metastatic urothelial carcinoma. The authors spiked synthetic TCR analog templates into each PCR. Sequencing was performed with immunoSEQ multiplex PCR; in TCRdb, only in-frame clones are kept and a portion is missing. The sample holds about 70,000 clones; 90% are singletons and the top ten take more than 3.5%. This sample was taken from a study of PD-L1 blockade in urothelial cancer. Whole-study context: Analyzed time points were 3 weeks (second dose) and 6 weeks after therapy began.

The CDR3 is made up of 14 amino acids. Trimming removed 4 bases from V and 5 bases from J, with 14 bases in between. Germline CDR1 and CDR2: LNHDA and SQIVND (reference sequence). The study, taken as a whole, reports: Improved survival was predicted by pretreatment blood TCR clonality below the median.

This receptor was taken from a man aged 70-80 years with urothelial cancer. The sequencing here drew on PBMCs, taken around atezolizumab (anti-PD-L1) treatment. The rearrangement links TRBV19 to TRBJ2-5; weak D call: TRBD2 (6 bases). CDR3 DNA sequence: TGTGCCAGTAGTAGCGTGGCGGGAACGGAGACCCAGTACTTC. Its protein product is CASSSVAGTETQYF.